Given below is one T cell receptor (beta chain) in context. Its specificity is not known. This CDR3 is 15 amino acids long. Trimming took 5 bases from V and 7 from J, leaving 15 bases between them. This entry comes from a study of blood T cells in healthy people across ages. The study's findings and limits: Per million T cells, TCR beta diversity dropped about linearly as age rose. Aged donors had fewer naive CD4+ cells and lower diversity than long-lived donors.

The total RNA that was extracted per sample amounted to at least 5 micrograms. Primers used in a second PCR of roughly 7 to 12 cycles were a sample-barcoded 5' primer and a J-beta primer mix. Tags on each cDNA molecule came from a template-switch adaptor with 12 random nucleotides. MiXCR was run by TCRdb on the 5' RACE reads, yielding one entry per CDR3 protein. Counted here are approximately 900,000 distinct CDR3 sequences, roughly 52% occurring once; the ten biggest clones make up 13%. The sequenced material came from blood. The rearrangement joins TRBV12-3 or TRBV12-4 to TRBJ1-6; D is possibly TRBD1 (6 bases). The sequence was collected from a man aged 25 to 40 in good health. The CDR3: CASSRLTGPNSPLHF. Here the CDR3 DNA reads TGTGCCAGCAGTCGATTGACAGGCCCCAATTCACCCCTCCACTTT.